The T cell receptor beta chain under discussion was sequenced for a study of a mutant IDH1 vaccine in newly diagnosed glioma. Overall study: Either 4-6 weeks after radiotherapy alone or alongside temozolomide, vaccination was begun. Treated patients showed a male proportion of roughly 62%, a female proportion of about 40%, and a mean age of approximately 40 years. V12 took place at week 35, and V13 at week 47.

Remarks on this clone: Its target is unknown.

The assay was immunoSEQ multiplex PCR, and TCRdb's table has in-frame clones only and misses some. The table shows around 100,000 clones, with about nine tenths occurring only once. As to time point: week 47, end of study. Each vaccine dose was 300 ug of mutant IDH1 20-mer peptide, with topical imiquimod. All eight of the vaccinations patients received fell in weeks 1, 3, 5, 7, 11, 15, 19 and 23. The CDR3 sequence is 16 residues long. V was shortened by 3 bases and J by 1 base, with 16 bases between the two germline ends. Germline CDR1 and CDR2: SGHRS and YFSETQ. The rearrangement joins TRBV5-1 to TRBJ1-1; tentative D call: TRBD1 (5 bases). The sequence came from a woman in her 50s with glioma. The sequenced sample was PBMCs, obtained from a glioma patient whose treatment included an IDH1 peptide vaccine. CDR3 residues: CASSYSGGRENTEAFF. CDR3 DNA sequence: TGCGCCAGCAGCTACTCCGGCGGCAGGGAGAACACTGAAGCTTTCTTT. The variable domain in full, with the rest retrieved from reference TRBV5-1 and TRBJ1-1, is KAGVTQTPRYLIKTRGQQVTLSCSPISGHRSVSWYQQTPGQGLQFLFEYFSETQRNKGNFPGRFSGRQFSNSRSEMNVSTLELGDSALYLCASSYSGGRENTEAFFGQGTRLTVV.